This T cell receptor (beta chain) was retrieved from a study of CXCR3-negative and CXCR3-positive naive CD8 T cells. Concerning this clonotype: Antigen unknown.

The CDR3 contains 16 residues. CDR1 and CDR2 from the germline V gene are SNHLY and FYNNEI. 5' RACE that incorporated UMI labels was used to prepare the TRB cDNA libraries. TCRdb re-analyzed the 5' RACE reads; it lists each CDR3 protein once, without DNA. Listed are 75,000 or so distinct CDR3 sequences; 1.5% to 2% falls within the top ten. Broader study findings: Comparison of naive CXCR3-negative and CXCR3-positive cells revealed similar TRBV-TRBJ usage, while memory cells differed. The TRB CDR3s that CXCR3-positive naive cells carried were more hydrophobic than those of CXCR3-negative naive cells. Naive subsets showed comparable surface CD5, and TCR interaction strength was also inferred from TRB CDR3 physicochemistry. Partly lower CXCR3 expression followed cryopreservation, and most assays relied on fresh PBMCs.

The receptor was derived from a human donor in good health. Some clones in this sample may be carry-over from other donors' samples. Sequenced material: naive CXCR3- CD8+ T cells from blood. Indicated subset: CD45RO-CCR7+CD27+CD95- naive CD8+ T cells lacking CXCR3 (TNR3-). The rearrangement uses TRBV2 and TRBJ2-3; the TRBD2 assignment by TCRdb is unverifiable without DNA. CDR3 region: CASSEARGGEGNTQYF.